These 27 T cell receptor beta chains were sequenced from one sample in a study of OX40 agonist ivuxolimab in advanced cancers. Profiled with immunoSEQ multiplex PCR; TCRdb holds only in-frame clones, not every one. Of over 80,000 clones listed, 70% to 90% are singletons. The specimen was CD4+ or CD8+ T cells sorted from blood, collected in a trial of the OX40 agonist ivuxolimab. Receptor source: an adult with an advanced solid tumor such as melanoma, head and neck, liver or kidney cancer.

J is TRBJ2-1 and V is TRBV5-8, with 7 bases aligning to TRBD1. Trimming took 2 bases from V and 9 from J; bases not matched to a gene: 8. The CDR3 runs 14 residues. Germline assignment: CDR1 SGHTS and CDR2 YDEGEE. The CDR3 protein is CASSFRPGGFEQFF. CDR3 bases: TGTGCCAGCAGCTTTCGTCCAGGGGGATTTGAGCAGTTCTTC.

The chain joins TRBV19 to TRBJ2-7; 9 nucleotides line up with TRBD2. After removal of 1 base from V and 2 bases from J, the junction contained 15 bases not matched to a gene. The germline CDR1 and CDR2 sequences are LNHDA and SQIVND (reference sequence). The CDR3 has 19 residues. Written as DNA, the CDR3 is TGTGCCAGTAGTATAGCCCCTACTAGCGGGTGTGCTAGGACCTACGAGCAGTACGTC. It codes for CASSIAPTSGCARTYEQYV.

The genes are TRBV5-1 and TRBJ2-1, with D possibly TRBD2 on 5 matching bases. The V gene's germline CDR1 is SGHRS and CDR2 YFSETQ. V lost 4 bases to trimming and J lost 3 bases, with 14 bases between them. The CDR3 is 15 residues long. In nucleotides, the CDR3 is TGCGCCAGCAGCCCCGGAGGAGGTGACTACAATGAGCAGTTCTTC. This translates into CASSPGGGDYNEQFF.

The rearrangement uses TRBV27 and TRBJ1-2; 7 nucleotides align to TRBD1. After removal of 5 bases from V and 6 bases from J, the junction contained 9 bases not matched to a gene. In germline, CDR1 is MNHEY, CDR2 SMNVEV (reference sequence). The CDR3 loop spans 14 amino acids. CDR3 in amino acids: CASSRQGSWDGYTF. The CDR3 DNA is TGTGCCAGCAGTCGACAGGGTTCGTGGGATGGCTACACCTTC.

The CDR3 region is CAISEIGTVNQPQHF. The CDR3 region has the DNA TGTGCCATCAGTGAAATCGGGACAGTGAATCAGCCCCAGCATTTT. This rearrangement joins TRBV10-3 to TRBJ1-5, with TRBD1 identical over 7 bases. This CDR3 is 15 amino acids long. Unmatched junction bases numbered 6, after V lost 3 bases and J lost 4 bases. Germline V lookup: CDR1 ENHRY, CDR2 SYGVKD.

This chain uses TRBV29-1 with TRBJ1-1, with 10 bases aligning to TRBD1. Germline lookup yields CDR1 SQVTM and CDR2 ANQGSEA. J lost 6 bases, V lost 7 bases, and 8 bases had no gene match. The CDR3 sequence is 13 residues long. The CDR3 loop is CSASGQGLAEAFF. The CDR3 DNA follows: TGCAGCGCCTCGGGACAGGGGCTCGCTGAAGCTTTCTTT.

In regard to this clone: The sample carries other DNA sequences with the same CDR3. This CDR3 reads CASSRTGNTEAFF. CDR3 DNA sequence: TGTGCCAGCAGCCGAACAGGGAACACTGAAGCTTTCTTT. V is TRBV7-9 and J is TRBJ1-1; tentative D call: TRBD1 (5 bases). Between the trimmed V and J ends, which lost 5 bases and 1 base, there was a span of 8 bases. The CDR3 runs 13 residues. The germline V gene encodes CDR1 SEHNR and CDR2 FQNEAQ (reference sequence).

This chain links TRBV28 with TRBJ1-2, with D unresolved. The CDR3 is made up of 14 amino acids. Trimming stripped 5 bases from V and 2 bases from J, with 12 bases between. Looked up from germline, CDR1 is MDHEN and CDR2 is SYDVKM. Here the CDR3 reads CASSAQEGNYGYTF. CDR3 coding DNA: TGTGCCAGCAGTGCTCAGGAAGGGAACTATGGCTACACCTTC.

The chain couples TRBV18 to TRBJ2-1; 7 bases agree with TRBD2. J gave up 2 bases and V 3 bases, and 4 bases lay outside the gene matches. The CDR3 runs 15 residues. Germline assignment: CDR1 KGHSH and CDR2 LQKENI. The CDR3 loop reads CASSPGEGAYNEQFF. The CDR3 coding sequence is TGTGCCAGCTCACCCGGGGAGGGAGCCTACAATGAGCAGTTCTTC.

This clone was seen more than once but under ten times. The chain's CDR3 is CASSTTSNSPLHF. The CDR3 DNA reads TGTGCCAGCAGCACAACATCTAATTCACCCCTCCACTTT. This chain links TRBV6-4 with TRBJ1-6; D gene uncertain. The CDR3 has 13 residues. Deletions cut 6 bases from V and 6 bases from J, with 9 bases between. Germline V CDR1 and CDR2: MRHNA, SNTAGT.

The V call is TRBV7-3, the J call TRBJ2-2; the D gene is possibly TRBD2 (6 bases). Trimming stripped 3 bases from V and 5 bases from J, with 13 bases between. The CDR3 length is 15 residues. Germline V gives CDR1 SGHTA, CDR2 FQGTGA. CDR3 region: CASSFGGGGTGELFF. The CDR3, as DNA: TGTGCCAGCAGCTTTGGGGGAGGCGGGACCGGGGAGCTGTTTTTT.

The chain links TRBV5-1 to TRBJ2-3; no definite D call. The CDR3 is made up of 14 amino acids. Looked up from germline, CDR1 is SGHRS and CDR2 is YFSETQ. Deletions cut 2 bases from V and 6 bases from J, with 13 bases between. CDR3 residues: CASSLGSSRDTQYF. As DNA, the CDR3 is TGCGCCAGCAGCTTAGGATCCTCCCGGGATACGCAGTATTTT.

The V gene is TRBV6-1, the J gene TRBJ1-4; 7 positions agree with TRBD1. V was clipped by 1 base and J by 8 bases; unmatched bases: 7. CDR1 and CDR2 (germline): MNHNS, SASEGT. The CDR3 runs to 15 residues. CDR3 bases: TGTGCCAGCAGTGAAGTTAGGAGGGGGCAAGAAAAACTGTTTTTT. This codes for CASSEVRRGQEKLFF.

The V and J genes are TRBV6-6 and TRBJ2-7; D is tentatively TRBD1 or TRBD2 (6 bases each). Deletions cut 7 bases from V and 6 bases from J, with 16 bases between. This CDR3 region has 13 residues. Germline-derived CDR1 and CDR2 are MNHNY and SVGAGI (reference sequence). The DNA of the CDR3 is TGTGCCAGCAACGCTCCTGAGGGGGGCGAGCAGTACGTC. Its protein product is CASNAPEGGEQYV.

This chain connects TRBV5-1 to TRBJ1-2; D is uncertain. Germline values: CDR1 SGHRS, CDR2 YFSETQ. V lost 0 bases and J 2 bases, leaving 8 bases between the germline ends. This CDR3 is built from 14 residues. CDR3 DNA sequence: TGCGCCAGCAGCTTGGCCGAGGGAAACTATGGCTACACCTTC. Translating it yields CASSLAEGNYGYTF.

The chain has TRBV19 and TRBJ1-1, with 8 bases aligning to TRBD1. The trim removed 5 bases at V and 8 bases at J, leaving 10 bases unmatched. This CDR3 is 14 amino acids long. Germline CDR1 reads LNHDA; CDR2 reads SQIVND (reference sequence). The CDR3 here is CASSFDRGRKEAFF. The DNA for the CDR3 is TGTGCCAGTAGTTTCGACAGGGGACGAAAAGAAGCTTTCTTT.

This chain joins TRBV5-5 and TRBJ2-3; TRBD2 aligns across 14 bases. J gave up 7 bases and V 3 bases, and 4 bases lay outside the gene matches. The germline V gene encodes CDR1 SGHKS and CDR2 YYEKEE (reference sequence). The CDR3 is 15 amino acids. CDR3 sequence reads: CASSSGTSGRHTQYF. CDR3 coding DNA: TGTGCCAGCAGCTCTGGGACTAGCGGGAGACATACGCAGTATTTT.

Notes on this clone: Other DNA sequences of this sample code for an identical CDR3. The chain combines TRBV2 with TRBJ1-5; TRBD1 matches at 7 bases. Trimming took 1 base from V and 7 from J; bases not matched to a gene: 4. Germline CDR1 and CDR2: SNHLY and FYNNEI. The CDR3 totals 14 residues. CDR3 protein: CASSEGQGGQPQHF. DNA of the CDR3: TGTGCCAGCAGTGAAGGGCAGGGGGGGCAGCCCCAGCATTTT.

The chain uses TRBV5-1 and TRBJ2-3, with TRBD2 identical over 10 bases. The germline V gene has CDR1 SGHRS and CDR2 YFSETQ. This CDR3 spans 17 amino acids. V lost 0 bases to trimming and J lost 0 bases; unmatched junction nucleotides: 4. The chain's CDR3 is CASSLGLAGSSTDTQYF. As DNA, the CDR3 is TGCGCCAGCAGCTTGGGACTAGCGGGTTCTAGCACAGATACGCAGTATTTT.

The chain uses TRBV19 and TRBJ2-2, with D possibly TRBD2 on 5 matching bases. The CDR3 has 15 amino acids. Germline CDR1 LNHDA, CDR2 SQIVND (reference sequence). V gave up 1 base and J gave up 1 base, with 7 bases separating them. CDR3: CASSIGAVNTGELFF. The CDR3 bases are TGTGCCAGTAGTATAGGAGCGGTGAACACCGGGGAGCTGTTTTTT.

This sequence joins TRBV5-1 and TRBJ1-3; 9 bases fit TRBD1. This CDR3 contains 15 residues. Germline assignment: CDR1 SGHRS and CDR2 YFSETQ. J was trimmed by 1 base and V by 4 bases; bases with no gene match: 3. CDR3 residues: CASSVQGASGNTIYF. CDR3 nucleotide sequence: TGCGCCAGCAGCGTACAGGGGGCTTCTGGAAACACCATATATTTT.

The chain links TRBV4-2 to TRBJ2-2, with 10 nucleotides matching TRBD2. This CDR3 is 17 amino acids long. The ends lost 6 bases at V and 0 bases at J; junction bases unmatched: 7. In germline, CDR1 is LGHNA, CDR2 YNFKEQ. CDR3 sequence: CASSPLTSGSNTGELFF. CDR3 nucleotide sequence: TGTGCCAGCAGTCCATTGACTAGCGGGTCGAACACCGGGGAGCTGTTTTTT.

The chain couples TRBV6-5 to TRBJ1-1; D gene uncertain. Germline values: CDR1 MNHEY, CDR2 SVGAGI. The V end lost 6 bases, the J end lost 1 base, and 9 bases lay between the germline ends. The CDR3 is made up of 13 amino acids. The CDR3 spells CASRGVSNTEAFF. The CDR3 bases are TGTGCCAGCAGAGGCGTATCGAACACTGAAGCTTTCTTT.

The CDR3, as DNA: TGTGCCAGCAGTGAACTGAGCGGGAGCGATGAGCAGTTCTTC. It translates to CASSELSGSDEQFF. This chain uses TRBV2 with TRBJ2-1, with 8 bases identical to TRBD2. Germline V gives CDR1 SNHLY, CDR2 FYNNEI. V trimming: 2 bases; J trimming: 8 bases; junction bases outside the gene matches: 5. The CDR3 loop spans 14 amino acids.

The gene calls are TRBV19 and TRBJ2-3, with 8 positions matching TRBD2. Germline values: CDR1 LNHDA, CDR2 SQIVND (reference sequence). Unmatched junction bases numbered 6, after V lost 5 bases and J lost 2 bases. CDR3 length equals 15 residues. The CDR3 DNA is TGTGCCAGTAGTCCGACTAGCGCAAACACAGATACGCAGTATTTT. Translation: CASSPTSANTDTQYF.

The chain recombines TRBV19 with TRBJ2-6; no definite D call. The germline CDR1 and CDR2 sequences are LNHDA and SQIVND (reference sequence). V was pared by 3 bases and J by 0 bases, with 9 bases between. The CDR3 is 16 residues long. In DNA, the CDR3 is TGTGCCAGTAGTATTCAGGTTCTCTCTGGGGCCAACGTCCTGACTTTC. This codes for CASSIQVLSGANVLTF. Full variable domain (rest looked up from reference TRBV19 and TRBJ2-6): DGGITQSPKYLFRKEGQNVTLSCEQNLNHDAMYWYRQDPGQGLRLIYYSQIVNDFQKGDIAEGYSVSREKKESFPLTVTSAQKNPTAFYLCASSIQVLSGANVLTFGAGSRLTVL.

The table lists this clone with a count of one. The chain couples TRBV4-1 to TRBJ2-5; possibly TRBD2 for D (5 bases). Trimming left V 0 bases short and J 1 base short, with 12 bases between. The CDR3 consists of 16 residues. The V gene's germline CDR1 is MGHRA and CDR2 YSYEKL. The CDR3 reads CASSQDPNGLQETQYF. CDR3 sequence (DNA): TGCGCCAGCAGCCAAGATCCTAACGGACTCCAAGAGACCCAGTACTTC.